Following are 29 T cell receptor beta chains from one sample sequenced in a study of molecular identifiers for immune sequencing clone quantification. TCRdb called the PCR reads again in MiXCR, with one record for every CDR3 protein. The sample carries some 580,000 distinct CDR3 sequences, about 25% recorded once. The sample taken for sequencing was naive CD8+ T cells from blood, with Jurkat cell RNA spiked in. As for subset: FACS-sorted CD8+CD4-CCR7+CD45RA+ naive T cells. The receptors come from a human donor in good health. Some libraries in this study had Jurkat cell RNA spiked in.

Details on this clonotype: A much larger clone is a single base away; this may be a read error. This chain links TRBV25-1 with TRBJ2-7; D is uncertain. This CDR3 region has 11 residues. CDR1 MGHDK and CDR2 SYGVNS come from the germline V gene. The CDR3 coding sequence is TGTGCCAGCAGTGACCCCGGCAAGCAGAACTTC. Translation gives CASSDPGKQNF.

Worth noting for this clonotype: A clone one base away is much larger, so this may be a read error. The rearrangement uses TRBV5-1 and TRBJ2-3; 7 bases line up with TRBD1. The J call may be incorrect, as the DNA end agrees better with TRBJ1-5. Germline assignment: CDR1 SGHRS and CDR2 YFSETQ. The length of the CDR3 is 17 residues. CDR3 nucleotide sequence: TGCGCCAGCAGCCCCCCATCGGGCGGGGGGGGGACAGATACGCAGCATTTT. It specifies CASSPPSGGGGTDTQHF.

This clonotype occurred once. A clone one base away is much larger, so this may be a read error. The chain carries TRBV25-1 and TRBJ2-4; D ambiguous. The V end was cut by 7 bases, the J end by 8 bases, with 18 bases between. Germline V CDR1 and CDR2: MGHDK, SYGVNS. The CDR3 is 14 residues long. CDR3 amino acids: CASKRSPWKDIQYF. The CDR3 DNA reads as TGTGCCAGCAAGAGGTCCCCCTGGAAAGACATTCAGTACTTC. Using reference TRBV25-1 and TRBJ2-4 for the parts outside the CDR3, the full variable domain is EADIYQTPRYLVIGTGKKITLECSQTMGHDKMYWYQQDPGMELHLIHYSYGVNSTEKGDLSSESTVSRIRTEHFPLTLESARPSHTSQYLCASKRSPWKDIQYFGAGTRLSVL.

The rearrangement joins TRBV6-5 to TRBJ1-4, with D maybe TRBD1 (5 bases). Germline V gene sequence: CDR1 MNHEY, CDR2 SVGAGI. The V end lost 2 bases, the J end lost 5 bases, and 15 bases lay between the germline ends. The CDR3 contains 16 residues. The CDR3 DNA is TGTGCCAGCAGTTACAGCCAGGGCACAGTGAATGAAAAACTGTTTTTT. It specifies CASSYSQGTVNEKLFF.

A word on this clonotype: A much bigger clone sits one base away, suggesting this may be a read error. The chain recombines TRBV7-9 with TRBJ2-7; D unresolved. Germline V lookup: CDR1 SEHNR, CDR2 FQNEAQ (reference sequence). The CDR3 runs to 15 residues. The CDR3, as DNA: TGTGCCAGCAGCCCTCGGCAGGCCCCGTTCTACGGGCAGTACTTC. Its translation: CASSPRQAPFYGQYF.

The chain combines TRBV28 with TRBJ1-6; D perhaps matches TRBD1 (6 bases). V lost 5 bases and J 10 bases, leaving 21 bases between the germline ends. Per the germline V gene, CDR1 is MDHEN and CDR2 is SYDVKM. This CDR3 spans 16 amino acids. DNA of the CDR3: TGTGCCAGCAGTCCCATTGGCTGGGGGGGCGGGTCACCCCTCCACTTT. Protein product: CASSPIGWGGGSPLHF.

A few counts support this clonotype. A read error may account for a junction end that differs from germline. The chain uses TRBV29-1 and TRBJ1-3, with D unclear. The CDR3 sequence is 11 residues long. The germline V gene encodes CDR1 SQVTM and CDR2 ANQGSEA. CDR3 region: CSVDTGSTIYF. In DNA form, the CDR3 reads TGCAGCGTTGACACTGGAAGCACCATATATTTT. The full variable domain, rest sourced from reference TRBV29-1 and TRBJ1-3, is SAVISQKPSRDICQRGTSLTIQCQVDSQVTMMFWYRQQPGQSLTLIATANQGSEATYESGFVIDKFPISRPNLTFSTLTVSNMSPEDSSIYLCSVDTGSTIYFGEGSWLTVV.

The rearrangement joins TRBV4-1 to TRBJ2-1, with TRBD2 identical over 9 bases. Per germline, CDR1 MGHRA and CDR2 YSYEKL. V gave up 0 bases and J gave up 6 bases; unmatched junction bases: 6. The length of the CDR3 is 16 residues. The CDR3 DNA reads TGCGCCAGCAGCCAAGATGGCGGGGGGGCCGCCAATGAGCAGTTCTTC. Its protein is CASSQDGGGAANEQFF.

This clonotype was observed a handful of times. The chain couples TRBV20-1 to TRBJ2-7; 7 positions agree with TRBD2. The CDR3 consists of 14 residues. Trimming removed 1 base from V and 2 bases from J; junction bases left unmatched: 5. Looked up from germline, CDR1 is DFQATT and CDR2 is SNEGSKA (reference sequence). CDR3 region: CSARGGEGAYEQYF. DNA of the CDR3: TGCAGTGCTAGAGGGGGGGAGGGAGCCTACGAGCAGTACTTC.

In regard to this clonotype: A much larger clonotype is one base distant, so this may be a read error. The chain recombines TRBV7-2 with TRBJ2-7, with a tentative D call TRBD2 (5 bases). Trimming removed 7 bases from V and 2 bases from J, with 15 bases in between. The V gene's germline CDR1 is SGHTA and CDR2 FQGNSA. This CDR3 has 14 residues. CDR3 sequence (DNA): TGTGCCAGCAACTTCTACAGCGGTCCCTACGAGCAGTACTTC. Encoded protein: CASNFYSGPYEQYF.

A word on this clonotype: This may be a read error, as it is one base from a much larger clone. This chain uses TRBV27 with TRBJ2-7, with D tentatively TRBD2 (5 bases). This CDR3 region has 11 residues. Looked up from germline, CDR1 is MNHEY and CDR2 is SMNVEV (reference sequence). In DNA form, the CDR3 reads TGTGCCAGCAGTCCCGGGGTCGAGCGGTACTTC. Amino acids: CASSPGVERYF.

As for this clonotype: At one end, the junction sequence differs from germline, possibly due to a read error. This chain connects TRBV7-9 to TRBJ2-2; perhaps TRBD2 as D (6 bases). There are 14 residues in the CDR3. Germline lookup yields CDR1 SEHNR and CDR2 FQNEAQ (reference sequence). The CDR3 here is CASSPSTETGGLFF. The CDR3 DNA reads TGTGCCAGCAGCCCATCAACAGAGACCGGGGGGCTGTTTTTT.

A few counts support this clonotype. This rearrangement joins TRBV7-8 to TRBJ1-6; D unclear. This CDR3 comprises 18 residues. Trimming took 5 bases from V and 7 from J, leaving 24 bases between them. CDR1 and CDR2 (germline): SGHVS, FQNEAQ. The CDR3 here is CASSLPDQGDIQNSPLHF. CDR3 nucleotides: TGTGCCAGCAGCCTTCCTGACCAAGGAGACATCCAAAATTCACCCCTCCACTTT.

This clonotype was seen more than once but under ten times. The chain couples TRBV5-4 to TRBJ2-5; the match to TRBD2 covers 11 bases. The CDR3 runs 15 residues. Germline CDR1 reads SGHNT; CDR2 reads YYREEE (reference sequence). V shed 5 bases and J 5 bases; nucleotides not matched to a gene: 8. As DNA, the CDR3 is TGTGCCAGCAGACATAGCGGGGGGGCCCCTGAGACCCAGTACTTC. Amino acid sequence: CASRHSGGAPETQYF.

This clonotype has ten or more counts. The chain is built from TRBV4-3 and TRBJ2-1, with D possibly TRBD2 on 6 matching bases. Trimming removed 3 bases from V and 7 bases from J, with 13 bases in between. The CDR3 extends over 14 amino acids. The germline V gene encodes CDR1 LGHNA and CDR2 YSLEER. The CDR3 DNA sequence: TGCGCCAGCAGCCACGGAGGGACCCTTAATGAGCAGTTCTTC. The encoded protein is CASSHGGTLNEQFF.

With regard to this clonotype: A much larger clone differs from this one at a single base, so this may be a read error. The chain has TRBV2 and TRBJ2-6, with TRBD1 matching 7 bases. This CDR3 is built from 18 residues. Germline lookup yields CDR1 SNHLY and CDR2 FYNNEI. The CDR3 spells CVSSDRQDRVTGANVLTF. The DNA of the CDR3 is TGTGTCAGCAGTGATCGACAAGACAGGGTTACTGGGGCCAACGTCCTGACTTTC.

This clonotype was seen a handful of times. This chain joins TRBV29-1 and TRBJ2-7; D gene unclear. The CDR3 is 12 amino acids. CDR1 and CDR2 (germline): SQVTM, ANQGSEA. V gave up 3 bases and J gave up 2 bases, with 8 bases separating them. CDR3 nucleotide sequence: TGCAGCGTTGAGACACAAGCCTACGAGCAGTACTTC. This gives the protein CSVETQAYEQYF.

This sequence joins TRBV27 and TRBJ2-3; D tentatively fits TRBD1 or TRBD2 (5 bases each). The V gene's germline CDR1 is MNHEY and CDR2 SMNVEV (reference sequence). V gave up 8 bases and J gave up 2 bases, with 11 bases separating them. This CDR3 contains 13 residues. Here the CDR3 DNA reads TGTGCCAGCGGGACGGGGACCACAGATACGCAGTATTTT. Amino acid sequence: CASGTGTTDTQYF.

This clonotype has a handful of counts. The rearrangement joins TRBV27 to TRBJ2-7, with D possibly matching TRBD2 (6 bases). Trimming cost V 4 bases and J 3 bases, with 10 bases left between them. The CDR3 runs to 13 residues. Germline V gives CDR1 MNHEY, CDR2 SMNVEV (reference sequence). Here the CDR3 DNA reads TGTGCCAGCAGTTCCCTGGACTACTACGAGCAGTACTTC. Translated: CASSSLDYYEQYF.

This clonotype was seen a few times. The V call is TRBV30, the J call TRBJ2-1, with 8 bases aligning to TRBD2. With V trimmed by 3 bases and J by 3 bases, 4 bases remained unmatched. CDR3 length: 14 amino acids. Germline lookup yields CDR1 GTSNPN and CDR2 SVGIG (reference sequence). CDR3: CAWSRGGLYNEQFF. CDR3 nucleotide sequence: TGTGCCTGGAGCCGGGGGGGGCTCTACAATGAGCAGTTCTTC.

In this sample, this clonotype turned up a few times. The J gene is TRBJ2-2, the V gene TRBV6-5; no clear D. Trimming shortened V by 2 bases and J by 7 bases, and 8 bases separated the two germline ends. Germline CDR1 is MNHEY and CDR2 is SVGAGI. The CDR3 length is 13 residues. The CDR3 coding sequence is TGTGCCAGCAGTTACGCGGTAGGCGGGGAGCTGTTTTTT. It yields the protein CASSYAVGGELFF.

J is TRBJ2-3 and V is TRBV27; no clear D. V lost 7 bases to trimming and J lost 6 bases, with 8 bases between them. The V gene's germline CDR1 is MNHEY and CDR2 SMNVEV (reference sequence). The CDR3 extends over 11 amino acids. CDR3 protein: CASIPRDTQYF. CDR3 nucleotide sequence: TGTGCCAGCATCCCGAGGGATACGCAGTATTTT.

There are many counts of this clonotype. The chain links TRBV28 to TRBJ2-5; D ambiguous. Germline assignment: CDR1 MDHEN and CDR2 SYDVKM. Trimming cost V 7 bases and J 4 bases, with 13 bases left between them. The CDR3 has 13 residues. The CDR3 here is CASTGHLLETQYF. Here the CDR3 DNA reads TGTGCCAGCACGGGTCATCTGTTAGAGACCCAGTACTTC.

In this sample, this clonotype turned up a few times. An end of the junction differs from the germline gene, which may be a read error. The chain employs TRBV7-7 and TRBJ1-5, with D hard to call. CDR1 and CDR2 from the germline V gene are SSHAT and FNYEAQ (reference sequence). The length of the CDR3 is 12 residues. The CDR3 region has the DNA TGTGCTAGCAGCCGGGCTTGGTCGCCCCAGCATTTT. Amino acids: CASSRAWSPQHF.

This clonotype was counted between two and nine times. The genes are TRBV20-1 and TRBJ1-1, with D hard to call. Trimming removed 5 bases at V and 0 bases at J, with 13 bases between. This CDR3 has 14 residues. Germline-derived CDR1 and CDR2 are DFQATT and SNEGSKA (reference sequence). CDR3 amino acids: CSALHRIMNTEAFF. The CDR3 DNA reads TGCAGTGCTCTACATCGTATCATGAACACTGAAGCTTTCTTT.

This clonotype has more than one count but fewer than ten. The rearrangement uses TRBV15 and TRBJ2-7; 10 bases fit TRBD2. Germline CDR1 and CDR2: LNHNV and YYDKDF (reference sequence). This CDR3 has 14 residues. J lost 2 bases, V lost 5 bases, and 3 bases had no gene match. CDR3 amino acids: CATSYSGRTYEQYF. Written as DNA, the CDR3 is TGTGCCACCAGCTATAGCGGGAGGACCTACGAGCAGTACTTC.

Details on this clonotype: A read error is possible here, since a much larger clone lies one base away. The chain recombines TRBV11-1 with TRBJ1-1; unclear D gene. This CDR3 has 14 residues. CDR1 is SGHAT and CDR2 is FQDESV in the germline V gene (reference sequence). For the CDR3, the DNA is TGTGCCAGCAGCTTCAACAGCATGAACACTGAAGCTCTCTTT. The encoded protein is CASSFNSMNTEALF. Full variable domain (missing parts from reference TRBV11-1 and TRBJ1-1): EAEVAQSPRYKITEKSQAVAFWCDPISGHATLYWYRQILGQGPELLVQFQDESVVDDSQLPKDRFSAERLKGVDSTLKIQPAELGDSAMYLCASSFNSMNTEALFGQGTRLTVV.

V usage is TRBV7-9 and J usage is TRBJ2-7; D is undetermined. Trimming took 2 bases from V and 2 from J, leaving 10 bases between them. The germline V gene encodes CDR1 SEHNR and CDR2 FQNEAQ (reference sequence). The CDR3 totals 14 residues. CDR3 DNA: TGTGCCAGCAGCTTATCCAACCGCCCCTACGAGCAGTACTTC. Translated, it gives CASSLSNRPYEQYF. The variable domain in full, with the rest retrieved from reference TRBV7-9 and TRBJ2-7, is DTGVSQNPRHKITKRGQNVTFRCDPISEHNRLYWYRQTLGQGPEFLTYFQNEAQLEKSRLLSDRFSAERPKGSFSTLEIQRTEQGDSAMYLCASSLSNRPYEQYFGPGTRLTVT.

The chain joins TRBV4-1 to TRBJ2-3; a weak D match, TRBD2 (6 bases). Germline V CDR1 and CDR2: MGHRA, YSYEKL. The CDR3 totals 15 residues. V was pared by 6 bases and J by 1 base, with 14 bases between. Written as DNA, the CDR3 is TGCGCCAGCAGTCTTACGCGGGATCGCACAGATACGCAGTATTTT. It specifies CASSLTRDRTDTQYF.